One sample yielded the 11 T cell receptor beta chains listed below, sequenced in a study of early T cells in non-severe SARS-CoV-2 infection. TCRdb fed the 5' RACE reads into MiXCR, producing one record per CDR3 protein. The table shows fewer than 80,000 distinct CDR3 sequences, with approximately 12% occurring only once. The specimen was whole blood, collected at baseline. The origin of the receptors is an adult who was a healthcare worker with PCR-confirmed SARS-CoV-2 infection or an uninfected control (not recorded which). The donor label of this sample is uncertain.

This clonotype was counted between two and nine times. CDR3 sequence: CASSLPRVGEQYV. The CDR3 coding sequence is TGTGCCAGCAGCCTGCCGAGGGTTGGCGAGCAGTACGTC. The chain couples TRBV6-1 to TRBJ2-7; a possible D gene is TRBD2 (5 bases). The CDR3 has 13 residues. Germline V gives CDR1 MNHNS, CDR2 SASEGT. V lost 6 bases and J 6 bases, leaving 15 bases between the germline ends.

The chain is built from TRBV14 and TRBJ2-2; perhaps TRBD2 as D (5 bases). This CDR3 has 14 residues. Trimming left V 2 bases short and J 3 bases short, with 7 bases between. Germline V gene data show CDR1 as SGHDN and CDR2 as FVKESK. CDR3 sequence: CASSQLLDTGELFF. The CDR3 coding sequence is TGTGCCAGCAGCCAACTACTAGACACCGGGGAGCTGTTTTTT.

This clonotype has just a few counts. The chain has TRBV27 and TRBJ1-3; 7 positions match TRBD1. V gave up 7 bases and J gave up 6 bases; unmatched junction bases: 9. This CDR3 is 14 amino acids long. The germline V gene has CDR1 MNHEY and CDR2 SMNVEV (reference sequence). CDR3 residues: CASTTGTAENTIYF. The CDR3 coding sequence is TGTGCCAGCACAACCGGGACAGCTGAAAACACCATATATTTT.

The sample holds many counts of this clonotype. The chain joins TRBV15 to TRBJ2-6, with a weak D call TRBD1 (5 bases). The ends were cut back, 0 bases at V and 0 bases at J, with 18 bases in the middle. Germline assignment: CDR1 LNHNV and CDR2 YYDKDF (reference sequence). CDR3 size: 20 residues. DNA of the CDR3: TGTGCCACCAGCAGAGATAGCCTGATACAGGAGAGCTCTGGGGCCAACGTCCTGACTTTC. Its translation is CATSRDSLIQESSGANVLTF. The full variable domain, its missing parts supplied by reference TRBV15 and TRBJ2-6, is DAMVIQNPRYQVTQFGKPVTLSCSQTLNHNVMYWYQQKSSQAPKLLFHYYDKDFNNEADTPDNFQSRRPNTSFCFLDIRSPGLGDTAMYLCATSRDSLIQESSGANVLTFGAGSRLTVL.

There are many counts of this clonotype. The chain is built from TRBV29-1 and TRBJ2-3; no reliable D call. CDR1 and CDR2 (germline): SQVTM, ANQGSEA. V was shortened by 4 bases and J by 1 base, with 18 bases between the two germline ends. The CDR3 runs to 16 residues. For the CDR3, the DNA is TGCAGCGTTGTTGTGTCCTACAAACGGGGCACAGATACGCAGTATTTT. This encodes CSVVVSYKRGTDTQYF.

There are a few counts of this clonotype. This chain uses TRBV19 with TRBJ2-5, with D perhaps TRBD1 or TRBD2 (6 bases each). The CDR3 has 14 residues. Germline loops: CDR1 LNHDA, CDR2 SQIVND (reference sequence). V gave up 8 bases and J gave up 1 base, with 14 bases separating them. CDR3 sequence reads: CASRRQEGQETQYF. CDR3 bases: TGTGCCAGTCGGAGACAGGAGGGCCAAGAGACCCAGTACTTC.

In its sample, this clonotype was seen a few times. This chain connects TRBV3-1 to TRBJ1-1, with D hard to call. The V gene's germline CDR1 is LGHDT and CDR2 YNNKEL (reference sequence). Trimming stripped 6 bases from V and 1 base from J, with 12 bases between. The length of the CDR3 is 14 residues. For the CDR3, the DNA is TGTGCCAGCAGTCGTACGACAACGAACACTGAAGCTTTCTTT. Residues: CASSRTTTNTEAFF.

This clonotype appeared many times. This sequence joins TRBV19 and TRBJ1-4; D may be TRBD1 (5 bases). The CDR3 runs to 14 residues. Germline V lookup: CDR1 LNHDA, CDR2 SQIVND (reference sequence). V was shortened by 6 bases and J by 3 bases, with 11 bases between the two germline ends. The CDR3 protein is CASRWQGSNEKLFF. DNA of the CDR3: TGTGCCAGTAGATGGCAGGGCTCTAATGAAAAACTGTTTTTT.

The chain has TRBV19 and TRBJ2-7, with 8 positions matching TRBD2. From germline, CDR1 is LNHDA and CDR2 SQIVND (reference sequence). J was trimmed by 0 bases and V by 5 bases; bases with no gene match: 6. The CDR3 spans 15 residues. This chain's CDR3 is CASSRGGGSSYEQYV. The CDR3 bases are TGTGCCAGTAGTCGCGGCGGGGGGAGCTCCTACGAGCAGTACGTC.

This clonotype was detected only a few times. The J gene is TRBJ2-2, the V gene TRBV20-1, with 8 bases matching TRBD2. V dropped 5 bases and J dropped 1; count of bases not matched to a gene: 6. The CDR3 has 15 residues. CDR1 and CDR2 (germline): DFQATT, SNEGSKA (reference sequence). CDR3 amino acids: CSAPPGGVNTGELFF. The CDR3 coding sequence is TGCAGTGCTCCCCCGGGGGGGGTGAACACCGGGGAGCTGTTTTTT.

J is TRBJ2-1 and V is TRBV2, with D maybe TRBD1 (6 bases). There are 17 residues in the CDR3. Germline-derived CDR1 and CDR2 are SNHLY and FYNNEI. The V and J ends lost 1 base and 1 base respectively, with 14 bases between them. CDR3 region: CASSEVMGALSYNEQFF. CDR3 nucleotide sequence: TGTGCCAGCAGTGAAGTCATGGGGGCCCTGTCCTACAATGAGCAGTTCTTC.